A selection of T cell receptor beta chains follows, all from one sample in a study of OX40 agonist ivuxolimab in advanced cancers. Assay: immunoSEQ multiplex PCR; the TCRdb copy retains only in-frame clones and omits some. In the table there are 63,000 or so clones, about four fifths of which are singletons. The material sequenced was CD4+ or CD8+ T cells sorted from blood, taken in a trial of the OX40 agonist ivuxolimab. The receptors derive from an adult with an advanced solid tumor such as melanoma, head and neck, liver or kidney cancer. Both conserved end residues are part of each CDR3. D genes are given only for firm matches. A clone size is listed for some rows: how often the clone was seen (once, few, many), or a class if it is expanded.

clone_size j_call cdr3_length d_call v_call cdr3_aa cdr3_nt
few TRBJ1-2 13 TRBD1 TRBV7-9 CASSPDRGGGYTF TGTGCCAGCAGCCCGGACAGGGGAGGTGGCTACACCTTC
once TRBJ2-5 14 NA TRBV7-2 CASSFGSRGETQYF TGTGCCAGCAGCTTTGGGTCCCGGGGGGAGACCCAGTACTTC
NA TRBJ2-1 11 TRBD1 TRBV7-9 CASSPRDREFF TGTGCCAGCAGCCCCCGGGACAGGGAGTTCTTC
NA TRBJ1-5 15 NA TRBV6-1 CASTRNTTPNQPQHF TGTGCCAGCACCAGAAATACCACACCGAATCAGCCCCAGCATTTT
NA TRBJ2-4 16 NA TRBV27 CASSLTGTIAKNIQYF TGTGCCAGCAGTCTCACAGGGACTATAGCCAAAAACATTCAGTACTTC
NA TRBJ2-2 15 NA TRBV27 CASSFGRVGTGELFF TGTGCCAGCAGTTTCGGCAGGGTTGGCACCGGGGAGCTGTTTTTT
NA TRBJ2-2 15 TRBD1 TRBV30 CAWNRGGFGTGELFF TGTGCCTGGAACAGGGGCGGATTCGGCACCGGGGAGCTGTTTTTT
NA TRBJ2-4 14 TRBD1 TRBV7-2 CASSLDRGFGIQYF TGTGCCAGCAGCTTAGACAGGGGTTTCGGCATTCAGTACTTC
NA TRBJ1-1 10 NA TRBV2 CASWWLGAFF TGTGCCAGCTGGTGGCTCGGAGCTTTCTTT
NA TRBJ1-5 15 NA TRBV5-1 CASSLNGEVEQPQHF TGCGCCAGCAGCTTGAACGGGGAAGTTGAACAGCCCCAGCATTTT
NA TRBJ2-3 15 NA TRBV7-2 CASSPGGAGGNTQYF TGTGCCAGCAGCCCAGGGGGCGCGGGGGGAAATACGCAGTATTTT
NA TRBJ2-1 11 NA TRBV4-3 CASSRDNEQFF TGCGCCAGCAGCCGGGACAATGAGCAGTTCTTC
NA TRBJ1-2 13 NA TRBV5-5 CASSQAMNYGYTF TGTGCCAGCAGCCAGGCAATGAACTATGGCTACACCTTC
NA TRBJ1-4 15 NA TRBV6-5 CASSLGLLRNEKLFF TGTGCCAGCAGTTTGGGACTTCTAAGGAATGAAAAACTGTTTTTT
NA TRBJ2-7 15 NA TRBV18 CASSPEGPGFHEQYF TGTGCCAGCTCACCCGAAGGACCAGGGTTCCACGAGCAGTACTTC
NA TRBJ2-7 14 TRBD1 TRBV10-3 CAISPQDRPYEQYF TGTGCCATCAGTCCCCAGGACAGGCCTTACGAGCAGTACTTC
few TRBJ1-5 15 TRBD1 TRBV19 CASSIGTGGGQPQHF TGTGCCAGTAGTATCGGGACAGGGGGTGGTCAGCCCCAGCATTTT
NA TRBJ2-6 15 NA TRBV18 CASSPPHSGANVLTF TGTGCCAGCTCACCACCCCACTCTGGGGCCAACGTCCTGACTTTC
NA TRBJ1-3 14 NA TRBV6-1 CASGRLNSGNTIYF TGTGCCAGCGGACGCTTGAACTCTGGAAACACCATATATTTT
NA TRBJ1-2 16 TRBD1 TRBV7-6 CASSLGQGALGAGYTF TGTGCCAGCAGCTTGGGACAGGGGGCGCTTGGGGCTGGCTACACCTTC
NA TRBJ2-7 13 TRBD1 TRBV19 CASSIGRQGTEYF TGTGCCAGTAGTATAGGCAGACAGGGGACGGAGTACTTC
NA TRBJ2-3 17 TRBD2 TRBV5-4 CASTPGVSGGYTDTQYF TGTGCCAGCACTCCGGGAGTTAGCGGGGGGTACACAGATACGCAGTATTTT
NA TRBJ2-2 14 NA TRBV11-2 CASSLGTRTGELFF TGTGCCAGCAGCTTAGGAACCCGTACCGGGGAGCTGTTTTTT
NA TRBJ1-6 15 NA TRBV5-1 CASSTGLREDSPLHF TGCGCCAGCAGCACAGGGCTTCGCGAAGACTCACCCCTCCACTTT
NA TRBJ2-1 16 TRBD2 TRBV15 CATSISGPAGYIEQFF TGTGCCACCAGCATATCCGGCCCAGCGGGGTATATTGAGCAGTTCTTC
NA TRBJ2-1 15 TRBD2 TRBV11-2 CASSLGGLAGVEQFF TGTGCCAGCAGCTTAGGGGGACTAGCGGGGGTGGAGCAGTTCTTC
NA TRBJ2-5 12 NA TRBV2 CASSGWRETQYF TGTGCCAGCAGTGGGTGGCGGGAGACCCAGTACTTC
NA TRBJ2-7 15 NA TRBV19 CASSIGRGTSYEQYF TGTGCCAGTAGTATAGGTCGAGGGACGTCCTACGAGCAGTACTTC
NA TRBJ2-4 16 NA TRBV5-4 CASSLESQGRKNIQYF TGTGCCAGCAGCTTGGAGTCACAGGGCCGCAAAAACATTCAGTACTTC
NA TRBJ1-1 15 NA TRBV28 CASSRYTGMNTEAFF TGTGCCAGCAGTCGTTATACAGGGATGAACACTGAAGCTTTCTTT
once TRBJ2-5 15 TRBD2 TRBV5-1 CASSLELATQETQYF TGCGCCAGCAGCTTGGAACTAGCGACTCAAGAGACCCAGTACTTC
NA TRBJ1-1 11 NA TRBV6-6 CASSLGREAFF TGTGCCAGCAGTTTGGGGAGAGAAGCTTTCTTT
once TRBJ2-7 14 TRBD1 TRBV28 CASRWGRGNHEQYF TGTGCCAGCAGGTGGGGCAGGGGGAATCACGAGCAGTACTTC
NA TRBJ1-1 15 NA TRBV19 CASSPYIRRHTEAFF TGTGCCAGTAGCCCTTATATAAGGAGGCACACTGAAGCTTTCTTT
NA TRBJ2-2 16 NA TRBV5-4 CASSFGGRTDTGELFF TGTGCCAGCAGCTTCGGTGGCAGAACTGACACCGGGGAGCTGTTTTTT
NA TRBJ2-3 17 TRBD1 TRBV10-3 CAISESTGALMGDTQYF TGTGCCATCAGTGAGTCTACAGGGGCTTTGATGGGAGATACGCAGTATTTT
once TRBJ2-7 14 NA TRBV18 CASRTDGSSYEQYF TGTGCCAGCCGGACGGACGGCAGCTCCTACGAGCAGTACTTC
NA TRBJ1-1 11 NA TRBV6-5 CASRLLGEAFF TGTGCCAGCAGACTGTTGGGTGAAGCTTTCTTT
NA TRBJ2-5 13 NA TRBV5-1 CASSSGLQETQYF TGCGCCAGCAGCTCCGGCCTCCAAGAGACCCAGTACTTC
NA TRBJ2-7 17 NA TRBV11-2 CASSLVRSGGSSYEQYF TGTGCCAGCAGCTTAGTTAGGAGTGGGGGGAGCTCCTACGAGCAGTACTTC
NA TRBJ1-5 15 TRBD1 TRBV6-5 CASRARGRSNQPQHF TGTGCCAGCAGAGCCAGGGGGCGAAGCAATCAGCCCCAGCATTTT
NA TRBJ2-1 15 TRBD2 TRBV4-2 CASSQSISGANEQFF TGTGCCAGCAGCCAAAGTATTAGCGGGGCCAATGAGCAGTTCTTC
NA TRBJ2-7 18 NA TRBV12-1 CASSCGTSGGFLSYEQYF TGTGCCAGCAGCTGCGGGACTAGCGGGGGTTTTTTGTCCTACGAGCAGTACTTC
NA TRBJ1-2 15 NA TRBV7-2 CASALGPTGSHGYTF TGTGCCAGCGCGCTTGGGCCCACAGGATCCCATGGCTACACCTTC
NA TRBJ2-1 13 TRBD1 TRBV2 CASSGTGGSEQFF TGTGCCAGCAGCGGGACAGGGGGCAGTGAGCAGTTCTTC
NA TRBJ2-2 15 TRBD1 TRBV19 CASSMTGAGTGELFF TGTGCCAGTAGTATGACAGGGGCCGGCACCGGGGAGCTGTTTTTT
NA TRBJ2-5 15 TRBD1 TRBV6-5 CASSYLDRGQETQYF TGTGCCAGCAGTTACCTGGACAGGGGGCAAGAGACCCAGTACTTC
NA TRBJ2-7 15 TRBD2 TRBV6-6 CASSYRASGTYEQYF TGTGCCAGCAGTTACAGGGCTAGCGGGACCTACGAGCAGTACTTC
NA TRBJ2-1 13 TRBD1 TRBV14 CASSWDRGGGSFF TGTGCCAGCAGCTGGGACAGGGGAGGGGGGTCGTTCTTC
once TRBJ2-5 13 TRBD1 TRBV19 CASSRTGEETQYF TGTGCCAGTAGTAGGACAGGGGAAGAGACCCAGTACTTC
NA TRBJ2-3 13 NA TRBV28 CASSSDSTDTQYF TGTGCCAGCAGCTCGGACAGCACAGATACGCAGTATTTT
NA TRBJ1-2 13 NA TRBV25-1 CASSPTADYGYTF TGTGCCAGCAGTCCGACGGCGGACTATGGCTACACCTTC
NA TRBJ1-2 14 NA TRBV2 CASRGYFSSYGYTF TGTGCCAGCAGGGGGTACTTTTCCTCCTATGGCTACACCTTC
NA TRBJ2-2 13 TRBD2 TRBV10-1 CASRPTSDRELFF TGCGCCAGCAGGCCAACTAGCGACCGGGAGCTGTTTTTT
few TRBJ1-1 13 NA TRBV29-1 CSVTPGLNTEAFF TGCAGCGTGACCCCAGGGCTGAACACTGAAGCTTTCTTT
NA TRBJ2-6 15 NA TRBV6-1 CASRIGRSGANVLTF TGTGCCAGCAGGATTGGACGCTCTGGGGCCAACGTCCTGACTTTC
NA TRBJ1-3 15 NA TRBV18 CASSSQGLSGNTIYF TGTGCCAGCTCGTCACAGGGCCTCTCTGGAAACACCATATATTTT